Listed here is a single T cell receptor (beta chain). Its antigen is unidentified. The data were obtained in a study of chemoradiotherapy in HPV16-positive cancers. The study, taken as a whole, reports: Candidate HPV-specific clones and E7-related TCR motifs grew in tumor during treatment.

Germline V lookup: CDR1 SNHLY, CDR2 FYNNEI. The CDR3 is 14 amino acids. Between the trimmed V and J ends, which lost 6 bases and 1 base, there was a span of 12 bases. Produced via immunoSEQ multiplex PCR; TCRdb's table is partial and in-frame only. The sample yields approximately 30,000 clones, approximately 93% seen once. The chain couples TRBV2 to TRBJ1-1; D is uncertain. The sequence was obtained from a human donor with HPV-associated anogenital cancer. The sample was blood, taken from a patient who underwent chemoradiotherapy. CDR3 nucleotide sequence: TGTGCCAGCAGGGCATGGGCGGGGAACACTGAAGCTTTCTTT. Protein sequence: CASRAWAGNTEAFF.